This TCR beta chain originates from a study of blood T cell repertoires in COVID-19. Background on the study: Specimens from acute and convalescent COVID-19 originated in the United States, Italy and Spain.

The CDR3 is 16 residues long. Looked up from germline, CDR1 is SGHDT and CDR2 is YYEEEE. V was shortened by 1 base and J by 0 bases, with 10 bases between the two germline ends. Assay used: immunoSEQ multiplex PCR; TCRdb lists only in-frame clones, some missing. In the table there are around 180,000 clones, more than 70% of which are singletons. The specimen was peripheral blood. The V call is TRBV5-6, the J call TRBJ1-4, with D possibly matching TRBD1 (6 bases). The receptor was isolated from a man aged 35 to 55 with active or convalescent COVID-19. This CDR3 reads CASSLRGGATNEKLFF. In DNA, the CDR3 is TGTGCCAGCAGCTTGAGGGGGGGCGCAACTAATGAAAAACTGTTTTTT.